Described below is a single TCR beta chain sequence and its context. The data originate from a study of blood T cell repertoires in COVID-19. This CDR3 spans 15 amino acids. Germline CDR1 reads LNHDA; CDR2 reads SQIVND (reference sequence). V lost 10 bases to trimming and J lost 0 bases, with 15 bases between them. Profiling relied on immunoSEQ multiplex PCR, and the TCRdb table lists in-frame clones only, not all of them. The sample includes under 350,000 clones, under 90% seen only once; the top ten take roughly 4%. The sample taken for sequencing was PBMCs or T cells enriched from blood (not recorded which). This TCR was recovered from a man younger than 40 who had recovered from COVID-19. The chain links TRBV19 to TRBJ1-4; a weak D match, TRBD1 (6 bases). The CDR3 region is CATTGGAATNEKLFF. The CDR3 DNA reads as TGTGCCACCACCGGGGGGGCTGCAACTAATGAAAAACTGTTTTTT.